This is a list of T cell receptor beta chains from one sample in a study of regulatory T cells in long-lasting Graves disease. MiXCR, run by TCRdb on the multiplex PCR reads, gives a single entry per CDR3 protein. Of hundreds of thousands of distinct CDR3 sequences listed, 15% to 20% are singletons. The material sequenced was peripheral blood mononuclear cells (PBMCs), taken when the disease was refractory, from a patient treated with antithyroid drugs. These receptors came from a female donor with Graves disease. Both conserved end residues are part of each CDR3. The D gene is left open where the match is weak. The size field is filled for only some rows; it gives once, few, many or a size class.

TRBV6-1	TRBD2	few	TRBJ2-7	CASRLAGESSYEQYF	TGTGCCAGCAGGTTGGCGGGGGAGAGCTCCTACGAGCAGTACTTC
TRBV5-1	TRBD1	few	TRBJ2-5	CASSLDRGQGRAQYF	TGCGCCAGCAGCTTGGACCGGGGACAGGGGAGGGCCCAGTACTTC
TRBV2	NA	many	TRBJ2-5	CASSPIVQETQYF	TGTGCCAGCAGTCCAATAGTCCAAGAGACCCAGTACTTC
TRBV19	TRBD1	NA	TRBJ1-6	CASSRGQGYSPLHF	TGTGCCAGTAGTAGGGGACAGGGGTATTCACCCCTCCACTTT
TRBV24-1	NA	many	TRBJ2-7	CATSVEGPSRKQYF	TGTGCCACCAGTGTGGAAGGACCCTCCCGGAAGCAGTACTTC
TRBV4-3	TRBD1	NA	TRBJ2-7	CASSPRQGAGEQYF	TGCGCCAGCAGCCCCCGACAGGGGGCGGGGGAGCAGTACTTC
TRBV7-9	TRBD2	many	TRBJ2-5	CASSSLAGQETQYF	TGTGCCAGCAGCAGTCTAGCGGGGCAAGAGACCCAGTACTTC
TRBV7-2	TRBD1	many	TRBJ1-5	CASSSRTGQPQHF	TGTGCCAGCAGCTCCCGGACAGGTCAGCCCCAGCATTTT
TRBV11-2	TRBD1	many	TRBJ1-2	CASSFSTGDGYTF	TGTGCCAGCAGCTTTTCGACAGGGGACGGCTACACCTTC
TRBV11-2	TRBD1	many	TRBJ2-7	CASSNQGAPVEQYF	TGTGCCAGCAGCAACCAGGGGGCTCCCGTCGAGCAGTACTTC
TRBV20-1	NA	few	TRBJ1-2	CSARDWGRGDYGYTF	TGCAGTGCTAGAGATTGGGGCAGGGGAGACTATGGCTACACCTTC
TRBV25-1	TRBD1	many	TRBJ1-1	CASSYPGTGEAFF	TGTGCCAGCAGTTATCCCGGGACAGGGGAAGCTTTCTTT
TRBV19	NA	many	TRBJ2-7	CASSMLGSYEQYF	TGTGCCAGTAGTATGCTCGGCTCCTACGAGCAGTACTTC
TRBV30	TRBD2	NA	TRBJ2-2	CAWSRRGATGELFF	TGTGCCTGGAGTCGGCGGGGGGCCACCGGGGAGCTGTTTTTT
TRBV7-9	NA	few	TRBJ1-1	CASSLIGAFF	TGTGCCAGCAGCCTCATAGGAGCTTTCTTT
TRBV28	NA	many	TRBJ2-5	CASSSFGETQYF	TGTGCCAGCAGCTCGTTCGGGGAGACCCAGTACTTC
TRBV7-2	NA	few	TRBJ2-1	CASSRPGTDVYNEQFF	TGTGCCAGCAGCCGGCCCGGAACGGACGTATACAATGAGCAGTTCTTC
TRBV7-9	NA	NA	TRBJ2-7	CASSPLGGRVSEQYF	TGTGCCAGCAGCCCCCTAGGGGGAAGGGTGAGCGAGCAGTACTTC
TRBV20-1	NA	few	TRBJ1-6	CSARPGGMNSPLHF	TGCAGTGCCCGACCGGGGGGTATGAATTCACCCCTCCACTTT
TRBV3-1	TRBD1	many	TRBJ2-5	CASCDRASETQYF	TGTGCCAGCTGTGACAGGGCCTCAGAGACCCAGTACTTC
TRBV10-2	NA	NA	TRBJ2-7	CASSDIGQVSYEQYF	TGCGCCAGCAGTGACATAGGGCAGGTCTCCTACGAGCAGTACTTC
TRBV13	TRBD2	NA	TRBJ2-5	CASSPRGGPPETQYF	TGTGCCAGCAGCCCCCGGGGGGGCCCTCCGGAAACCCAGTACTTC
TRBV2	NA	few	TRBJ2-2	CASSEARGELFF	TGTGCCAGCAGTGAAGCGCGCGGGGAGCTGTTTTTT
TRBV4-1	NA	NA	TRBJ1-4	CASSQDQAANEKLFF	TGCGCCAGCAGCCAAGATCAGGCGGCTAATGAAAAACTGTTTTTT
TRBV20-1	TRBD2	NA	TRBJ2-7	CSARGQLAGAPYEQYF	TGCAGTGCTAGAGGCCAACTAGCGGGGGCCCCCTACGAGCAGTACTTC
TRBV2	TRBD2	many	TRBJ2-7	CARTELGGEREQYF	TGTGCCAGAACGGAGTTGGGAGGGGAGCGCGAGCAGTACTTC
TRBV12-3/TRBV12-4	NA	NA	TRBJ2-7	CASNPGLSSYGQYF	TGTGCCAGCAACCCGGGACTCTCCTCCTACGGGCAGTACTTC
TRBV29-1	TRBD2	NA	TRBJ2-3	CSVVRGGLDTQYF	TGCAGCGTTGTGCGGGGGGGCCTCGATACGCAGTATTTT
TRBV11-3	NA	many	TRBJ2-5	CASSLGPGQETQYF	TGTGCCAGCAGCTTAGGTCCAGGCCAAGAGACCCAGTACTTC
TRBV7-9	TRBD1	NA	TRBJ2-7	CASSLGDRGWYEQHF	TGTGCCAGCAGCTTAGGGGACAGGGGATGGTACGAGCAGCACTTC
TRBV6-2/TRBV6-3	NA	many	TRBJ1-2	CASSYRGLGYGYTF	TGTGCCAGCAGTTACAGGGGTTTAGGCTATGGCTACACCTTC
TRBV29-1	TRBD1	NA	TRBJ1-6	CSVTRTGDNSPLHF	TGCAGCGTTACCCGGACAGGGGATAATTCACCCCTCCACTTT
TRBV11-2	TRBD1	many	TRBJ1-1	CASSSTGGMNTEAFF	TGTGCCAGCAGCTCAACAGGGGGAATGAACACTGAAGCTTTCTTT
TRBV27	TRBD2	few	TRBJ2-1	CASTPLGGHYPNEQFF	TGTGCCAGCACCCCGCTGGGAGGGCACTACCCCAATGAGCAGTTCTTC
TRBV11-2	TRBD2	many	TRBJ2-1	CASGIGLADRSSYNEQFF	TGTGCCAGCGGAATCGGACTAGCCGATAGGAGCTCCTACAATGAGCAGTTCTTC
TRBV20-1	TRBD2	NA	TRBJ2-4	CSARDLSGDSKNIQYF	TGCAGTGCTAGAGATCTCAGCGGGGACTCAAAAAACATTCAGTACTTC
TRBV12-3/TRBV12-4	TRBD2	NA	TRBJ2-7	CASRPKRGPPCEQYF	TGTGCCAGCAGACCGAAGCGGGGGCCACCCTGCGAGCAGTACTTC
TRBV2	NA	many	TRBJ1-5	CASSESGQPQHF	TGTGCCAGCAGTGAAAGTGGGCAGCCCCAGCATTTT
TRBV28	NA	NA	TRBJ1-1	CASSLQRLSAFF	TGTGCCAGCAGTTTACAAAGGCTATCAGCTTTCTTT
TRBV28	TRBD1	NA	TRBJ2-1	CASSLYPGTGWINEQFF	TGTGCCAGCAGTTTATACCCCGGGACAGGGTGGATCAATGAGCAGTTCTTC
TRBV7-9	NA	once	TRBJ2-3	CASSLWSSGSTDTQYF	TGTGCCAGCAGCTTATGGTCCAGCGGATCCACAGATACGCAGTATTTT
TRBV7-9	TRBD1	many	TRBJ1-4	CASSSTGTGGVANEKLFF	TGTGCCAGCAGTTCTACCGGGACAGGGGGAGTCGCTAATGAAAAACTGTTTTTT
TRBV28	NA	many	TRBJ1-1	CASNAIQGRSRTEAFF	TGTGCCAGCAACGCCATACAGGGAAGGAGTCGGACTGAAGCTTTCTTT
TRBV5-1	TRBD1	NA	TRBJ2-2	CASSSSDRVTGELFF	TGCGCCAGCAGCTCTTCGGACAGGGTCACCGGGGAGCTGTTTTTT
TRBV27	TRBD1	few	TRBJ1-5	CASSPEGALGNQPQHF	TGTGCCAGCTCACCGGAGGGGGCTCTTGGCAATCAGCCCCAGCATTTT
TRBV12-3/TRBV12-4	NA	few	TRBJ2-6	CASSFVGVESANVLTF	TGTGCCAGCAGTTTTGTGGGGGTCGAGTCTGCCAACGTCCTGACTTTC
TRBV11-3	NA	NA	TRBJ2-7	CASMRDLRYNEQYF	TGTGCCAGCATGAGGGACTTGAGATACAATGAGCAGTACTTC
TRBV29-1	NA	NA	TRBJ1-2	CSVEDRGGYTF	TGCAGCGTTGAAGATCGGGGTGGCTACACCTTC
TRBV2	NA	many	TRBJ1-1	CASSLDGGGTEAFF	TGTGCCAGCAGTTTGGACGGCGGAGGGACTGAAGCTTTCTTT
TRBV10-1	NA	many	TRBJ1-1	CASSEHAGLNTEAFF	TGCGCCAGCAGTGAGCATGCGGGCCTGAACACTGAAGCTTTCTTT
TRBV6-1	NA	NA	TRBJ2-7	CASSARVHEQYF	TGTGCCAGCAGTGCCAGGGTCCACGAGCAGTACTTC
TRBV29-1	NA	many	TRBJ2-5	CSVVRGIETQYF	TGCAGCGTGGTGCGGGGAATAGAGACCCAGTACTTC
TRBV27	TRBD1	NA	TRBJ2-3	CASSPYGDSLTDTQYF	TGTGCCAGCAGCCCATATGGGGACAGCCTCACAGATACGCAGTATTTT
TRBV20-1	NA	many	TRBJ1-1	CSAQVSVNTEAFF	TGCAGTGCCCAAGTCTCGGTGAACACTGAAGCTTTCTTT
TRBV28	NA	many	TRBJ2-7	CASGGPPSADNSYEQYF	TGTGCCAGCGGGGGCCCCCCTTCAGCCGACAACTCCTACGAGCAGTACTTC
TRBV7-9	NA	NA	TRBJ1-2	CASEAGTYGYTF	TGTGCCAGCGAGGCAGGGACCTATGGCTACACCTTC
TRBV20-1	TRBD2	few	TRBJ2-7	CSAGGLAGSYEQYF	TGCAGTGCTGGGGGACTAGCGGGTTCCTACGAGCAGTACTTC
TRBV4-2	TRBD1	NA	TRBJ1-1	CASSQGSDRVTEAFF	TGTGCCAGCAGCCAAGGTTCTGACAGGGTCACTGAAGCTTTCTTT
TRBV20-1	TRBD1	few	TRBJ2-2	CSALTGGSTGELFF	TGCAGTGCCCTAACAGGGGGAAGTACCGGGGAGCTGTTTTTT